This TCR beta chain originates from a study of metastatic and nonmetastatic thyroid tumors. Study context: Malignant thyroid and benign thyroid patients provided blood and tumor or nodule tissue whose repertoires were compared.

Findings and limits, study-wide: Compared with benign nodules, malignant thyroid tumors were reported to have significantly higher TCR beta diversity in both blood and tumor.

This clone has just a few counts. Its antigen is as yet unknown. This CDR3 region has 13 residues. Germline loops: CDR1 MNHEY, CDR2 SMNVEV (reference sequence). V gave up 5 bases and J gave up 7 bases, with 11 bases separating them. The authors' processing: What underpinned the distant-metastasis classifier for papillary thyroid cancer was the set of CDR3 differences across clinicopathological groups. Through MiXCR, TCRdb re-clonotyped the PCR reads. TCRdb, not the original authors, processed these V and J calls. The table lists fewer than 5,000 clones, approximately 22% of them singletons. Thyroid surgery had not been preceded by any treatment in any patient.

The sequence derives from a male donor with papillary thyroid cancer or a benign thyroid nodule (not recorded which). Some clones in this sample may be carry-over from other donors' samples. The sequencing input was tumor tissue. The chain couples TRBV27 to TRBJ2-2; tentative D call: TRBD1 (6 bases). The CDR3 region is CASSPWTDGELFF. The CDR3 region has the DNA TGTGCCAGCAGTCCCTGGACAGACGGGGAGCTGTTTTTT.